The 3 T cell receptor beta chains listed next were all sequenced from one sample in a study of T-cell memory formation after mild COVID-19. TCRdb reprocessed the 5' RACE reads with MiXCR, giving one entry per CDR3 protein. Here the sample spans some 340,000 distinct CDR3 sequences, under 15% being singletons. The source material was PBMCs or a T cell subset sorted from them (not recorded which). The source of these receptors is a man between 18 and 29 years old who had mild COVID-19 (a few samples of this study predate the infection). Cell type and time point are not known.

This clonotype was counted a few times. The chain recombines TRBV7-9 with TRBJ1-1, with a possible D match to TRBD1 (6 bases). The V gene's germline CDR1 is SEHNR and CDR2 FQNEAQ (reference sequence). Trimming pared 2 bases from V and 7 bases from J, leaving 23 bases between. The CDR3 consists of 17 residues. The CDR3 bases are TGTGCCAGCAGCTTACCGGTGAAGGCAGACCCGACAGGTGAAGCTTTCTTT. Amino acid sequence: CASSLPVKADPTGEAFF.

This chain uses TRBV5-1 with TRBJ1-3, with D unresolved. Germline CDR1 reads SGHRS; CDR2 reads YFSETQ. The ends were cut back, 0 bases at V and 0 bases at J, with 10 bases in the middle. This CDR3 comprises 16 residues. The DNA of the CDR3 is TGCGCCAGCAGCTTGGAGGTGGATTCCTCTGGAAACACCATATATTTT. As protein: CASSLEVDSSGNTIYF.

This clonotype was seen a handful of times. The chain carries TRBV12-3 or TRBV12-4 and TRBJ2-5; no firm D call. Trimming stripped 7 bases from V and 2 bases from J, with 11 bases between. The CDR3 is 13 amino acids. CDR3 sequence: CASIRQFQETQYF. The CDR3 DNA reads as TGTGCCAGCATCCGGCAGTTTCAAGAGACCCAGTACTTC.